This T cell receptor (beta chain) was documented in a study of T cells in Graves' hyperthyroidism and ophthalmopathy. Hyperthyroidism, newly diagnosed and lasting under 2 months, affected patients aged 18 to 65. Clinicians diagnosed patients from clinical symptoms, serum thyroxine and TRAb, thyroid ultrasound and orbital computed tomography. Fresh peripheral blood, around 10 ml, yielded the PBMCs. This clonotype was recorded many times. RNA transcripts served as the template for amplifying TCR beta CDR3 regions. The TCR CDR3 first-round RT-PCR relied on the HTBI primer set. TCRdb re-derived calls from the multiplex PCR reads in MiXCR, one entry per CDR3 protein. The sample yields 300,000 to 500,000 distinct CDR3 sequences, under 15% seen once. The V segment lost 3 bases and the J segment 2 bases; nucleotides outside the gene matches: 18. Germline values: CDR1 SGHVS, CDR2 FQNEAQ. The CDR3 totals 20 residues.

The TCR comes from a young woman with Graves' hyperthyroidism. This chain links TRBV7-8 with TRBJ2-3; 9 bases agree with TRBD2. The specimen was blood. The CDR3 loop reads CASSFEGSLLREGHTDTQYF. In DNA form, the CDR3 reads TGTGCCAGCAGCTTTGAGGGATCCCTTTTGCGGGAGGGTCACACAGATACGCAGTATTTT.